The 5 T cell receptor beta chains given below trace back to one sample, sequenced in a study of blood T cell repertoires in COVID-19 (dated by TCRdb to 2018 to 2021). Receptor amplification or capture employed the immunoSEQ multiplex PCR assay. TCRdb holds this immuneACCESS table with in-frame rearrangements only. Some clones are missing; in checked studies, unresolved V genes explain under half, and the rest has no known cause. This sample comprises 200,000 to 250,000 clones, 85% of them detected only once. Jointly, the top ten make up approximately 9% of the sample. The sequencing input was PBMCs or T cells enriched from blood (not recorded which). All receptors derive from a woman aged 50 to 65 with acute COVID-19.

The chain combines TRBV6-5 with TRBJ1-1, with D perhaps matching TRBD1 (6 bases). From germline, CDR1 is MNHEY and CDR2 SVGAGI. CDR3 length: 13 amino acids. Deletions cut 8 bases from V and 1 base from J, with 11 bases between. CDR3 nucleotides: TGTGCCAGCGGCTTCAGGGGGAACACTGAAGCTTTCTTT. It is translated as CASGFRGNTEAFF.

The rearrangement uses TRBV4-1 and TRBJ2-7; TRBD1 might be the D (5 bases). The germline V and J ends were trimmed by 0 bases and 2 bases, with 11 bases remaining between them. From germline, CDR1 is MGHRA and CDR2 YSYEKL. The CDR3 consists of 15 residues. CDR3 in amino acids: CASSQERTGPYEQYF. DNA of the CDR3: TGCGCCAGCAGCCAAGAGCGAACAGGCCCCTACGAGCAGTACTTC.

This chain joins TRBV16 and TRBJ2-1, with TRBD1 matching 9 bases. Germline-derived CDR1 and CDR2 are KGHSY and FQNENV. The V segment lost 5 bases and the J segment 8 bases; nucleotides outside the gene matches: 10. The CDR3 loop spans 15 amino acids. CDR3 in amino acids: CASSGPGTGLDEQFF. In nucleotides, the CDR3 is TGTGCCAGCAGCGGTCCCGGGACAGGGTTAGATGAGCAGTTCTTC.

This chain joins TRBV7-7 and TRBJ1-2; no firm D call. Trimming cost V 2 bases and J 8 bases, with 12 bases left between them. The CDR3 runs 13 residues. Germline V gives CDR1 SSHAT, CDR2 FNYEAQ (reference sequence). The CDR3 protein is CASSLWAGYGYTF. The CDR3 nucleotides are TGTGCCAGCAGCTTATGGGCTGGGTACGGCTACACCTTC.

The rearrangement uses TRBV9 and TRBJ1-6; 8 bases match TRBD1. J gave up 6 bases and V 0 bases, and 5 bases lay outside the gene matches. Per the germline V gene, CDR1 is SGDLS and CDR2 is YYNGEE. CDR3 size: 16 residues. CDR3 coding DNA: TGTGCCAGCAGCGTAGAGGGGGGACAGGCTAATTCACCCCTCCACTTT. Translation gives CASSVEGGQANSPLHF.